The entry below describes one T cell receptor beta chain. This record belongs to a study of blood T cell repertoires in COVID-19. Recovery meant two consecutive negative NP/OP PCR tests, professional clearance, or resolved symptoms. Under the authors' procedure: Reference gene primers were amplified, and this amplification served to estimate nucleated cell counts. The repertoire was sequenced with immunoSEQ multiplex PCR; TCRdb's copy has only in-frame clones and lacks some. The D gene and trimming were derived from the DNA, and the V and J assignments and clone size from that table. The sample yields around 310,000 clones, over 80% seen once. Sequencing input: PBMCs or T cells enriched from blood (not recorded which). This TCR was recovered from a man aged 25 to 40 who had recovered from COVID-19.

CDR3 in amino acids: CASSRGQGARANEKLFF. The CDR3 DNA follows: TGTGCCAGCAGTCGAGGACAGGGGGCACGGGCTAATGAAAAACTGTTTTTT. The chain employs TRBV6-6 and TRBJ1-4; 11 bases agree with TRBD1. With 5 bases clipped from V and 3 bases from J, the junction kept 8 bases outside the gene matches. This CDR3 has 17 amino acids. Germline V gene data show CDR1 as MNHNY and CDR2 as SVGAGI (reference sequence).